The clone carrying this T cell receptor (beta chain) was picked up a small number of times. The time point is: cycle 4 day 1 (C4D1), after around six weeks of nivolumab. All the patients suffered relapse after autologous stem cell transplantation, and brentuximab vedotin exposure differed. The data were produced by immunoSEQ multiplex PCR, yet TCRdb's version contains in-frame clones alone and is incomplete. The sample comprises about 93,000 clones, around four fifths of which are singletons, and around 8.9% rests with the top ten. This sample was taken from a study of PD-1 blockade in classical Hodgkin lymphoma. V was trimmed by 5 bases and J by 2 bases, leaving 12 bases between them. Per germline, CDR1 LNHDA and CDR2 SQIVND (reference sequence). The CDR3 extends over 15 amino acids.

This chain connects TRBV19 to TRBJ1-4; weak D call: TRBD1 (5 bases). The specimen comprised peripheral blood mononuclear cells (PBMCs), sampled before the fourth cycle of nivolumab. The origin of this receptor is a human donor with classical Hodgkin lymphoma. DNA of the CDR3: TGTGCCAGTAGTCTGACAGATAATACTAATGAAAAACTGTTTTTT. Protein: CASSLTDNTNEKLFF.